This TCR beta chain originates from a study of T cells in Graves' hyperthyroidism and ophthalmopathy. This clonotype was seen many times. TCR beta CDR3 regions were amplified from RNA transcripts. First-round RT-PCR targeting the TCR CDR3 was performed with the HTBI primer set. Each CDR3 protein gets one entry after TCRdb re-called the multiplex PCR reads with MiXCR. The sample records approximately 300,000 distinct CDR3 sequences, 15% to 20% being singletons. The sequence was obtained from a woman aged 55-75 years with Graves' ophthalmopathy. The sample taken for sequencing was blood.

CDR3 nucleotides: TGCAGTGCTAGAGATCCGGGAGGGCCCTACGAGCAGTACTTC. It codes for CSARDPGGPYEQYF. This chain joins TRBV20-1 and TRBJ2-7, with 8 bases identical to TRBD2. CDR1 is DFQATT and CDR2 is SNEGSKA in the germline V gene (reference sequence). The CDR3 sequence is 14 residues long. V shed 0 bases and J 2 bases; nucleotides not matched to a gene: 3.